This TCR beta chain was sequenced during a study of blood T cells in healthy people across ages. Study-level background: Researchers report that template switching captured about one barcoded beta molecule per two T cells. Study results and limitations: A strong correlation was found between TCR beta diversity and the percentage of naive T cells.

This clonotype was observed a handful of times. Antigen: not known. The use of a sample-barcoded 5' primer and a J-beta primer mix characterized a second PCR of roughly 6 to 11 cycles. A template-switch adaptor that had 12 random nucleotides put a tag on each cDNA molecule. TCRdb re-derived calls from the 5' RACE reads in MiXCR, one entry per CDR3 protein. The data contain 1.5 million to 2 million distinct CDR3 sequences, about 30% of them singletons. The CDR3 extends over 15 amino acids. Germline V gene sequence: CDR1 SGHRS, CDR2 YFSETQ. V dropped 0 bases and J dropped 8; count of bases not matched to a gene: 7.

This TCR was recovered from a woman in her thirties in good health. Sequencing was performed on blood. The chain is built from TRBV5-1 and TRBJ2-1, with 8 bases matching TRBD1. CDR3 region: CASSLVQGAIDEQFF. In DNA, the CDR3 is TGCGCCAGCAGCTTGGTTCAGGGGGCTATCGATGAGCAGTTCTTC.